This T cell receptor (beta chain) was captured by sequencing in a study of blood T cell repertoires in COVID-19. Across the study: Donors in the United States, Italy and Spain gave samples during acute or convalescent COVID-19. Sources were T cells, B-cell-depleted T cells, or PBMCs; the material itself was cDNA or gDNA.

Germline V gives CDR1 KGHDR, CDR2 SFDVKD. There are 15 residues in the CDR3. The V end lost 2 bases, the J end lost 4 bases, and 13 bases lay between the germline ends. In the source study's methods: Amplification with reference gene primers provided the estimates of nucleated cell counts. Some clones are missing from TCRdb's copy, which holds only in-frame ones; the method was immunoSEQ multiplex PCR. That table furnishes V, J and clone size, whereas the DNA furnished D and trimming. The sample lists roughly 77,000 clones, around three quarters occurring once. The receptor's source is a man aged 60 to 69 with active or convalescent COVID-19. Sequencing used peripheral blood. The chain employs TRBV24-1 and TRBJ1-1; D call uncertain. CDR3 nucleotides: TGTGCCACCAGTGATTCGGCACGGGGTGGCACTGAAGCTTTCTTT. This gives the protein CATSDSARGGTEAFF.